A selection of T cell receptor beta chains follows, all from one sample in a study of blood T cell repertoires in COVID-19. TCRdb keeps only in-frame clones here, not all; method: immunoSEQ multiplex PCR. The repertoire has about 150,000 clones, almost 85% of them found once; the top ten carry nearly 3.5%. The sample consisted of PBMCs or T cells enriched from blood (not recorded which). Every receptor here comes from a woman in her fifties or sixties with acute COVID-19. Each CDR3 is given with its conserved first and last residue. Each record gives: V gene, CDR3 length, J gene, clone size, D gene, CDR3 protein, CDR3 DNA. D genes are given only for firm matches. Where a row states a size, it is once, few, many or the class of an expanded clone; other rows omit it.

V: TRBV6-2/TRBV6-3
length: 15
J: TRBJ1-3
size: -
D: TRBD1
CDR3: CASSLQGAGGNTIYF
DNA: TGTGCCAGCAGCTTACAGGGGGCTGGCGGAAACACCATATATTTT

V: TRBV19
length: 17
J: TRBJ1-1
size: -
D: -
CDR3: CASSMREGPGVNTEAFF
DNA: TGTGCCAGTAGTATGCGTGAGGGCCCGGGGGTGAACACTGAAGCTTTCTTT

V: TRBV7-6
length: 16
J: TRBJ2-5
size: -
D: TRBD2
CDR3: CASSSTTSGRAETQYF
DNA: TGTGCCAGCAGCTCGACCACTAGCGGGAGGGCGGAGACCCAGTACTTC

V: TRBV14
length: 15
J: TRBJ2-7
size: -
D: TRBD2
CDR3: CASSLLAGVVHEQYF
DNA: TGTGCCAGCAGCCTACTAGCGGGAGTGGTCCACGAGCAGTACTTC

V: TRBV28
length: 14
J: TRBJ2-5
size: -
D: -
CDR3: CASSFVQGPETQYF
DNA: TGTGCCAGCAGTTTTGTGCAGGGCCCCGAGACCCAGTACTTC

V: TRBV28
length: 12
J: TRBJ1-2
size: -
D: -
CDR3: CASRAGSYGYTF
DNA: TGTGCCAGCAGGGCGGGGAGCTATGGCTACACCTTC

V: TRBV19
length: 12
J: TRBJ1-2
size: -
D: -
CDR3: CATPDGKGGYTF
DNA: TGTGCCACCCCGGACGGGAAAGGAGGCTACACCTTC

V: TRBV30
length: 15
J: TRBJ2-7
size: -
D: TRBD1
CDR3: CAWSAGQVVSYEQYF
DNA: TGTGCCTGGAGTGCCGGACAGGTTGTTTCCTACGAGCAGTACTTC

V: TRBV7-9
length: 15
J: TRBJ2-7
size: -
D: TRBD2
CDR3: CASSLLTSGFYEQYF
DNA: TGTGCCAGCAGCTTATTGACTAGCGGATTCTACGAGCAGTACTTC

V: TRBV10-2
length: 14
J: TRBJ2-1
size: -
D: TRBD2
CDR3: CASTTSGTVNEQFF
DNA: TGCGCCAGCACGACTAGCGGTACCGTCAATGAGCAGTTCTTC

V: TRBV9
length: 15
J: TRBJ2-1
size: once
D: -
CDR3: CASSVEGLKSNEQFF
DNA: TGTGCCAGCAGCGTAGAAGGACTAAAGTCCAATGAGCAGTTCTTC

V: TRBV2
length: 15
J: TRBJ2-1
size: -
D: TRBD2
CDR3: CASRALAGVGNEQFF
DNA: TGTGCCAGCAGAGCGCTAGCGGGAGTAGGCAATGAGCAGTTCTTC

V: TRBV3-1/TRBV3-2
length: 15
J: TRBJ1-1
size: once
D: TRBD1
CDR3: CASSRYRDRGNEAFF
DNA: TGTGCCAGCAGCCGGTACCGGGACAGGGGGAATGAAGCTTTCTTT

V: TRBV7-9
length: 16
J: TRBJ1-2
size: -
D: TRBD1
CDR3: CASSLSGTGNNYGYTF
DNA: TGTGCCAGCAGCTTATCCGGGACAGGGAATAACTATGGCTACACCTTC

V: TRBV7-9
length: 15
J: TRBJ2-5
size: -
D: -
CDR3: CASSLVASEQETQYF
DNA: TGTGCCAGCAGCTTAGTTGCTAGCGAACAAGAGACCCAGTACTTC

V: TRBV2
length: 11
J: TRBJ2-1
size: -
D: -
CDR3: CATAEFDEQFF
DNA: TGTGCCACTGCCGAGTTCGATGAGCAGTTCTTC

V: TRBV5-1
length: 14
J: TRBJ1-1
size: once
D: TRBD1
CDR3: CASRQGAVGTEAFF
DNA: TGCGCCAGCAGACAGGGGGCCGTGGGGACTGAAGCTTTCTTT

V: TRBV27
length: 15
J: TRBJ2-5
size: few
D: TRBD2
CDR3: CASSALAGGQETQYF
DNA: TGTGCCAGCAGTGCACTAGCGGGAGGGCAAGAGACCCAGTACTTC

V: TRBV10-3
length: 15
J: TRBJ2-1
size: -
D: TRBD1
CDR3: CAISDPGQGSNEQFF
DNA: TGTGCCATCAGTGATCCGGGACAGGGTTCTAATGAGCAGTTCTTC

V: TRBV27
length: 15
J: TRBJ1-1
size: -
D: -
CDR3: CASSLGLHAGTEAFF
DNA: TGTGCCAGCAGTCTCGGGCTCCACGCGGGGACTGAAGCTTTCTTT

V: TRBV10-1
length: 16
J: TRBJ2-3
size: -
D: TRBD2
CDR3: CASSKGLAGETDTQYF
DNA: TGCGCCAGCAGTAAGGGACTAGCGGGAGAAACAGATACGCAGTATTTT

V: TRBV18
length: 13
J: TRBJ1-5
size: -
D: -
CDR3: CASSAGVNQPQHF
DNA: TGTGCCAGCTCAGCGGGGGTTAATCAGCCCCAGCATTTT

V: TRBV5-8
length: 16
J: TRBJ1-5
size: -
D: TRBD1
CDR3: CASSPGTGISNQPQHF
DNA: TGTGCCAGCAGCCCAGGGACAGGGATTAGCAATCAGCCCCAGCATTTT

V: TRBV28
length: 13
J: TRBJ1-5
size: -
D: -
CDR3: CASLRTGNQPQHF
DNA: TGTGCCAGCCTCCGGACAGGCAATCAGCCCCAGCATTTT

V: TRBV5-1
length: 14
J: TRBJ1-1
size: -
D: -
CDR3: CASSPPGGNTEAFF
DNA: TGCGCCAGCAGCCCACCCGGGGGGAACACTGAAGCTTTCTTT

V: TRBV11-3
length: 17
J: TRBJ2-2
size: -
D: -
CDR3: CASSLDPSTENTGELFF
DNA: TGTGCCAGCAGCTTAGACCCCTCGACAGAGAACACCGGGGAGCTGTTTTTT

V: TRBV29-1
length: 19
J: TRBJ2-3
size: -
D: TRBD2
CDR3: CSVEGASGSRASVSDTQYF
DNA: TGCAGCGTTGAAGGGGCCAGCGGGAGTAGGGCCAGTGTGTCAGATACGCAGTATTTT

V: TRBV11-3
length: 13
J: TRBJ1-1
size: -
D: TRBD1
CDR3: CASSQGVGTEAFF
DNA: TGTGCCAGCAGTCAGGGGGTGGGCACTGAAGCTTTCTTT

V: TRBV19
length: 14
J: TRBJ2-2
size: -
D: -
CDR3: CASKVYAGTGELFF
DNA: TGTGCCAGCAAGGTCTACGCGGGCACCGGGGAGCTGTTTTTT

V: TRBV29-1
length: 16
J: TRBJ2-3
size: -
D: -
CDR3: CSVEELGRGGTDTQYF
DNA: TGCAGCGTTGAAGAGTTGGGCAGGGGAGGGACAGATACGCAGTATTTT

V: TRBV9
length: 12
J: TRBJ2-3
size: -
D: TRBD2
CDR3: CASSSSGDTQYF
DNA: TGTGCCAGCAGCTCTAGCGGGGATACGCAGTATTTT

V: TRBV5-1
length: 16
J: TRBJ2-7
size: -
D: TRBD1
CDR3: CASSAPTGTGGYEQYF
DNA: TGCGCCAGCAGCGCACCAACCGGGACAGGGGGCTACGAGCAGTACTTC

V: TRBV10-3
length: 13
J: TRBJ1-2
size: -
D: TRBD1
CDR3: CAISAGQDYGYTF
DNA: TGTGCCATCAGTGCTGGACAGGACTATGGCTACACCTTC

V: TRBV27
length: 18
J: TRBJ1-5
size: -
D: TRBD1
CDR3: CASSPTPPGQYSNQPQHF
DNA: TGTGCCAGCAGTCCAACGCCACCGGGACAGTATAGCAATCAGCCCCAGCATTTT

V: TRBV19
length: 15
J: TRBJ2-1
size: -
D: -
CDR3: CASSIGGGGYNEQFF
DNA: TGTGCCAGTAGTATTGGGGGAGGGGGGTACAATGAGCAGTTCTTC

V: TRBV15
length: 15
J: TRBJ2-1
size: -
D: -
CDR3: CATSRDRGGYNEQFF
DNA: TGTGCCACCAGCAGAGACCGAGGGGGCTACAATGAGCAGTTCTTC